The clone carrying this T cell receptor (beta chain) was seen only a few times. At the DNA level, this CDR3 is encoded by other sequences in the same sample as well. This specimen comes from a study of shared clonotypes between healthy human individuals. Using around 200 ng DNA, around 30,000 T cell genomes, the sorted-subset replicate PCRs were run. Sequenced by immunoSEQ multiplex PCR; TCRdb stores in-frame clones only, minus some. The sample contains 850,000 to 1,200,000 clones, about 75% of which appear only once. This CDR3 comprises 14 residues. From germline, CDR1 is SGHRS and CDR2 YFSETQ. Trimming pared 0 bases from V and 1 base from J, leaving 7 bases between.

What was sequenced was memory CD4+ T cells sorted from blood. Subset noted: CD45RA-negative fraction. V usage is TRBV5-1 and J usage is TRBJ1-1; unclear D gene. The receptor was isolated from a man younger than 30 in good health. In DNA form, the CDR3 reads TGCGCCAGCAGCTTGGGGGGTTCGAACACTGAAGCTTTCTTT. It yields the protein CASSLGGSNTEAFF. The entire variable domain, with the rest obtained from reference TRBV5-1 and TRBJ1-1, is as follows: KAGVTQTPRYLIKTRGQQVTLSCSPISGHRSVSWYQQTPGQGLQFLFEYFSETQRNKGNFPGRFSGRQFSNSRSEMNVSTLELGDSALYLCASSLGGSNTEAFFGQGTRLTVV.